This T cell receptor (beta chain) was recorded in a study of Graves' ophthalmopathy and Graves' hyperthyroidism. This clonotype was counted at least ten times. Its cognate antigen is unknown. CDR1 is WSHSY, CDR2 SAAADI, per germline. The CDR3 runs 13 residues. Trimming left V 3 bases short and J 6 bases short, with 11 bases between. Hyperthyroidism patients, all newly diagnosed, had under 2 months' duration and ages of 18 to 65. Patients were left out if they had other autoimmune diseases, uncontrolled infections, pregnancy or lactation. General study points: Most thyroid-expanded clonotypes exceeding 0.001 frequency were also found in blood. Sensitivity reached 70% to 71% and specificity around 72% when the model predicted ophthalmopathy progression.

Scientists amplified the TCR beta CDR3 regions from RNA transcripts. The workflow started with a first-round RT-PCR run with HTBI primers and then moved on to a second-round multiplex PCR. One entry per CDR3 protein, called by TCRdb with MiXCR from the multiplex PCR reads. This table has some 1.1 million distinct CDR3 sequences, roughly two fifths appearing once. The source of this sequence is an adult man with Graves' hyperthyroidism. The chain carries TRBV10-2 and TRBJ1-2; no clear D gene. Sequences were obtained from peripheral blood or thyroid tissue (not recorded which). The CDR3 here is CASSDGRRDGYTF. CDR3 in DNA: TGCGCCAGCAGTGATGGTCGGCGTGATGGCTACACCTTC.